This TCR beta chain was found in a study of spatial heterogeneity in lung cancer. Study results and caveats: Alpha chains reached an estimated coverage of roughly 7% of tumor T cells, and beta chains approximately 13%. Expanded intratumoral alpha and beta TCR counts tracked tumor mutation counts.

Time point indicated: sample taken at primary tumor resection. A total of 72 untreated early-stage non-small cell lung cancer patients served as donors. In each case, whole RNA from tumor, nontumor lung or frozen PBMC was sequenced unsorted. Concerning this clonotype: Its matching antigen is unknown.

TCRdb independently ran MiXCR on the 5' RACE reads; one entry per CDR3 protein. The data hold about 9,200 distinct CDR3 sequences, with around half observed a single time. V was clipped by 5 bases and J by 1 base, with 8 bases between them. The CDR3 is made up of 13 amino acids. Germline CDR1 SEHNR, CDR2 FQNEAQ (reference sequence). The chain recombines TRBV7-9 with TRBJ1-1; no reliable D call. The sequencing used lung tumor tissue, collected at surgery. This sequence originates from a female donor with early-stage non-small cell lung cancer. The CDR3 DNA is TGTGCCAGCAGCGATCAGGCGAACACTGAAGCTTTCTTT. It encodes CASSDQANTEAFF.